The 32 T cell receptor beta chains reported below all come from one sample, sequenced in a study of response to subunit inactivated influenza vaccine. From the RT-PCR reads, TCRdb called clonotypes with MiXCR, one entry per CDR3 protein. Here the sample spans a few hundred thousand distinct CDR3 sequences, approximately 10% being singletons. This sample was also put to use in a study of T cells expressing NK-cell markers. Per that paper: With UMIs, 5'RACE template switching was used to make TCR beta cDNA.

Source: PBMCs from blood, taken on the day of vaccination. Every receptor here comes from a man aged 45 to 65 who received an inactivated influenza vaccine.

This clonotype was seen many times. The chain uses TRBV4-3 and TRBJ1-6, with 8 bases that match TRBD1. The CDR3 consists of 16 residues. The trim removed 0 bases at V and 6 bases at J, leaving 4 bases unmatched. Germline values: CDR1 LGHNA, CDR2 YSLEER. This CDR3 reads CASSQERTGINSPLHF. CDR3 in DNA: TGCGCCAGCAGCCAAGAAAGGACAGGGATTAATTCACCCCTCCACTTT.

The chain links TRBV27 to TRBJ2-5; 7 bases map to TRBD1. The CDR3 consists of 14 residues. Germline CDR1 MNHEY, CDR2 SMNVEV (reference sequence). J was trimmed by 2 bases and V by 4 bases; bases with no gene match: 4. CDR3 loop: CASSSIQGQETQYF. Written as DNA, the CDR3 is TGTGCCAGCAGTTCCATACAGGGGCAAGAGACCCAGTACTTC.

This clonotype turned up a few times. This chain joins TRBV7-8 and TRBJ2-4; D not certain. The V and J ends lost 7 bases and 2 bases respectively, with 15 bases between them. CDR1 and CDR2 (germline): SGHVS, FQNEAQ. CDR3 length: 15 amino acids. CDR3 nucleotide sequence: TGTGCCAGCACGGCGTCGGAAAAAACCAAAAACATTCAGTACTTC. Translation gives CASTASEKTKNIQYF.

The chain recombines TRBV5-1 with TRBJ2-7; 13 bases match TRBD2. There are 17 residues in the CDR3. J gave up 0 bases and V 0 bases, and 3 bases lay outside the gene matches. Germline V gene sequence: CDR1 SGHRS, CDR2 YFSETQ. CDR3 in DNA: TGCGCCAGCAGCTTGGGGGGGACTAGCGGGATCTCCTACGAGCAGTACTTC. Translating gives CASSLGGTSGISYEQYF. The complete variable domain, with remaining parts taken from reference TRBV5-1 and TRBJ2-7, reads KAGVTQTPRYLIKTRGQQVTLSCSPISGHRSVSWYQQTPGQGLQFLFEYFSETQRNKGNFPGRFSGRQFSNSRSEMNVSTLELGDSALYLCASSLGGTSGISYEQYFGPGTRLTVT.

The CDR3 DNA reads as TGCAGTGCTGAAGCTCGGACGGACTACAATGAGCAGTTCTTC. It yields the protein CSAEARTDYNEQFF. The genes are TRBV20-1 and TRBJ2-1; no clear D. V was shortened by 5 bases and J by 3 bases, with 14 bases between the two germline ends. CDR3 size: 14 residues. Germline-derived CDR1 and CDR2 are DFQATT and SNEGSKA (reference sequence).

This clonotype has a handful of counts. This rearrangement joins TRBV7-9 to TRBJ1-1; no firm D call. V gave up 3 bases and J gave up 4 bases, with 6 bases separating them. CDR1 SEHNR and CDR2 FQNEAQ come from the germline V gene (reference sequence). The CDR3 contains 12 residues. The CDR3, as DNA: TGTGCCAGCAGCTTTGTAGGCACTGAAGCTTTCTTT. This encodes CASSFVGTEAFF.

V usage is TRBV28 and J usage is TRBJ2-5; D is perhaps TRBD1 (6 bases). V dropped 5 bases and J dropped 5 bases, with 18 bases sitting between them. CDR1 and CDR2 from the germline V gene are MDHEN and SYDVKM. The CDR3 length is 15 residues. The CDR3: CASSEGPGTRETQYF. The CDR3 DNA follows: TGTGCCAGCAGTGAAGGACCGGGGACACGGGAGACCCAGTACTTC.

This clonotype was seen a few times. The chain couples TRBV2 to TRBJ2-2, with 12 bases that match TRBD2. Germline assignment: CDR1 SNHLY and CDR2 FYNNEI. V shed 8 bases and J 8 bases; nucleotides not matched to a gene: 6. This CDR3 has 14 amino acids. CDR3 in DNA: TGTGCCAGCCGACGGACTAGCGGGGAAGGGGAGCTGTTTTTT. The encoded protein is CASRRTSGEGELFF.

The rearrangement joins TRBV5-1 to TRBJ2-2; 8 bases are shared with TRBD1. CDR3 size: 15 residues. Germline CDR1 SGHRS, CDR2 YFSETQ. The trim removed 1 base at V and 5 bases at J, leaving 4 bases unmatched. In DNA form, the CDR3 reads TGCGCCAGCAGCTTGAATGGACAGGGAACCGGGGAGCTGTTTTTT. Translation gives CASSLNGQGTGELFF.

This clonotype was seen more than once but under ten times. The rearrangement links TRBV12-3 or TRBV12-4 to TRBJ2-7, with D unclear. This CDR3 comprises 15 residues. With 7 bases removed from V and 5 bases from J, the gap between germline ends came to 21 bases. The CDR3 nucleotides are TGTGCCAGCACCACCTCCGGAATTTCGAGCCACGAGCAGTACTTC. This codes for CASTTSGISSHEQYF.

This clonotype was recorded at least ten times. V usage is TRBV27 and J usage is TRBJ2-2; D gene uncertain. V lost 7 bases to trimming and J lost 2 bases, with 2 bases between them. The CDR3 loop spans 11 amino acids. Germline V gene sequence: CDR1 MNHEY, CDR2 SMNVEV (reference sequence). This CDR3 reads CASTNTGELFF. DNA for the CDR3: TGTGCCAGCACAAACACCGGGGAGCTGTTTTTT.

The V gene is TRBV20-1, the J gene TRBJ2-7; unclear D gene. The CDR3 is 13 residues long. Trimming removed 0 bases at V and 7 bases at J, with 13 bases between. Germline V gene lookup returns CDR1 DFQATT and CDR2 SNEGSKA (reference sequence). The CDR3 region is CSARDGRLGEQYF. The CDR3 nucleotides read TGCAGTGCTAGAGACGGCAGACTCGGAGAGCAGTACTTC.

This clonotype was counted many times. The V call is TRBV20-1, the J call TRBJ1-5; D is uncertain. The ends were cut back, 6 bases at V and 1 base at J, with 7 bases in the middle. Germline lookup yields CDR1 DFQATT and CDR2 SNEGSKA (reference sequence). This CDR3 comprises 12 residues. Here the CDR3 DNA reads TGCAGTGCGCGACGGAGCAATCAGCCCCAGCATTTT. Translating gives CSARRSNQPQHF.

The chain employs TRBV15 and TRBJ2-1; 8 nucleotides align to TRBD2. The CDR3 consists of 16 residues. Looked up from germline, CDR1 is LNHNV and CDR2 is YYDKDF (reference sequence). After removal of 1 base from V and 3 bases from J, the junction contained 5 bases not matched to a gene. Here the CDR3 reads CATSRVRLAGYNEQFF. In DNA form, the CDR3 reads TGTGCCACCAGCAGAGTCAGGCTAGCGGGCTACAATGAGCAGTTCTTC.

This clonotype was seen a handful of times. The CDR3 here is CATSRLGAEQFF. CDR3 nucleotides: TGTGCCACCAGCAGGCTTGGTGCTGAGCAGTTCTTC. V gene TRBV15 combines with J gene TRBJ2-1; D is ambiguous. This CDR3 has 12 residues. The V gene's germline CDR1 is LNHNV and CDR2 YYDKDF (reference sequence). Trimming removed 3 bases from V and 9 bases from J, with 9 bases in between.

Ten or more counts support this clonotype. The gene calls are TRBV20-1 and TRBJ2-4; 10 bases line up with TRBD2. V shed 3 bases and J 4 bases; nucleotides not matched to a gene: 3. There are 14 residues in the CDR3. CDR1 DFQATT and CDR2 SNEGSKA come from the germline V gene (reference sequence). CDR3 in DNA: TGCAGTGCTAGTCAGCGGGAGGGAAAAAACATTCAGTACTTC. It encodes CSASQREGKNIQYF.

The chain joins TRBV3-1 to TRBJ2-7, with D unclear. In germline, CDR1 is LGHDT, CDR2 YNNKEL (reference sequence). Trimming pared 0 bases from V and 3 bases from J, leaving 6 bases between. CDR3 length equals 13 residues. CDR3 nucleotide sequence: TGTGCCAGCAGCCAAGATTATCGCTACGAGCAGTACTTC. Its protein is CASSQDYRYEQYF.

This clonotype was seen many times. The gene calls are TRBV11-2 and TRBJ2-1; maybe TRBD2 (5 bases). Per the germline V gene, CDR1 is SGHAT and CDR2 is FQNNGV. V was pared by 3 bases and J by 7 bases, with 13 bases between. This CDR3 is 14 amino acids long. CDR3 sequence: CASSFGSLENEQFF. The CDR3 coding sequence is TGTGCCAGCAGCTTTGGGAGCTTGGAGAATGAGCAGTTCTTC.

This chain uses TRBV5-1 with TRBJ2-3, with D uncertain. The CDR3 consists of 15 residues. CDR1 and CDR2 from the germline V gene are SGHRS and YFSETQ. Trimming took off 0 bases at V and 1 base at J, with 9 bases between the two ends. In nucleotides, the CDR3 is TGCGCCAGCAGCTTGGCCTTCACTGGCACAGATACGCAGTATTTT. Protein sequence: CASSLAFTGTDTQYF.

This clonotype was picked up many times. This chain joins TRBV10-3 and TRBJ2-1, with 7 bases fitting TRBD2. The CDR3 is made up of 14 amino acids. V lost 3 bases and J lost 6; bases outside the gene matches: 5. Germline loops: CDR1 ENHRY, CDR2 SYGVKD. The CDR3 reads CAISEDGLGNEQFF. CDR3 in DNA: TGTGCCATCAGTGAAGATGGACTAGGCAATGAGCAGTTCTTC.

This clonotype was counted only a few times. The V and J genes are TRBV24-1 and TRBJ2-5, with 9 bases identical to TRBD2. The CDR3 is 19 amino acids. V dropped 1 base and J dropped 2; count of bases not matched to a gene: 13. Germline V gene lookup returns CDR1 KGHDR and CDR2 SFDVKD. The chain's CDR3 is CATSDFELRLAGYQETQYF. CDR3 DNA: TGTGCCACCAGTGATTTCGAGTTGCGGCTAGCGGGGTATCAAGAGACCCAGTACTTC.

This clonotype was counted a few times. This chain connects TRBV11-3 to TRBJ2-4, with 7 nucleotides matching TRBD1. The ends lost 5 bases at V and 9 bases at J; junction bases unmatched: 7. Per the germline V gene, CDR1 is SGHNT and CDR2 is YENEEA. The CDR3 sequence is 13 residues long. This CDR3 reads CASSLQGSSIQYF. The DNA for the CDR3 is TGTGCCAGCAGCCTACAGGGGAGTAGCATTCAGTACTTC.

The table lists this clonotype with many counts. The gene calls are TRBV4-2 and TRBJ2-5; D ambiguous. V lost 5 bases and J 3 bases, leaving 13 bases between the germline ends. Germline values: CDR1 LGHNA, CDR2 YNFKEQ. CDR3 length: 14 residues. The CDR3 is CASSNAGREETQYF. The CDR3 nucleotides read TGTGCCAGCAGCAATGCAGGACGGGAAGAGACCCAGTACTTC.

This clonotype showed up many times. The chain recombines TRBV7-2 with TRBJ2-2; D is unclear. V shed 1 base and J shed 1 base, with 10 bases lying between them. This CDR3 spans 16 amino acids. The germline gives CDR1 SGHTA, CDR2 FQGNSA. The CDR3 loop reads CASSLGTRLNTGELFF. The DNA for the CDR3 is TGTGCCAGCAGCTTAGGAACGCGACTGAACACCGGGGAGCTGTTTTTT. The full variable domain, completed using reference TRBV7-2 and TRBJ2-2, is GAGVSQSPSNKVTEKGKDVELRCDPISGHTALYWYRQSLGQGLEFLIYFQGNSAPDKSGLPSDRFSAERTGGSVSTLTIQRTQQEDSAVYLCASSLGTRLNTGELFFGEGSRLTVL.

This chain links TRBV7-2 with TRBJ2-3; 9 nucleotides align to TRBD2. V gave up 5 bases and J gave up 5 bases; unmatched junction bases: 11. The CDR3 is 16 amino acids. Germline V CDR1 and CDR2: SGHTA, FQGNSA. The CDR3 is CASSPRGGGAIDTQYF. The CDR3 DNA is TGTGCCAGCAGCCCCCGCGGCGGGGGGGCAATAGATACGCAGTATTTT.

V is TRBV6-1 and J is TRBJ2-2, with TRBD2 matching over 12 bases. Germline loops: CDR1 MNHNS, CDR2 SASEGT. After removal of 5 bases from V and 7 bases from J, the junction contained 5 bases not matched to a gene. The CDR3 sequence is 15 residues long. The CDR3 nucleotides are TGTGCCAGCAGTACCCCTAGCGGGAGGGTCGGGGAGCTGTTTTTT. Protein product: CASSTPSGRVGELFF.

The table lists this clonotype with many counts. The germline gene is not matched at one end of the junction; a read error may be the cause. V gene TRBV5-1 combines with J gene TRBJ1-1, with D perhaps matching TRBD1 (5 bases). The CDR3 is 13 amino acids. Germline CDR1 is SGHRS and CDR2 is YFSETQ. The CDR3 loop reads CASSLDGGTEAFF. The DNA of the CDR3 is TGTGCCAGCAGCTTAGATGGGGGCACTGAAGCTTTCTTT.

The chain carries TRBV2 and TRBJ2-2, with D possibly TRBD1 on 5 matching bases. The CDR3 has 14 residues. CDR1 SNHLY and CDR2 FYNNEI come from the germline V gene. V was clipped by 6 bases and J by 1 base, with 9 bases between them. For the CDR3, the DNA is TGTGCCAGCAGAGACGGACAGAACACCGGGGAGCTGTTTTTT. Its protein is CASRDGQNTGELFF.

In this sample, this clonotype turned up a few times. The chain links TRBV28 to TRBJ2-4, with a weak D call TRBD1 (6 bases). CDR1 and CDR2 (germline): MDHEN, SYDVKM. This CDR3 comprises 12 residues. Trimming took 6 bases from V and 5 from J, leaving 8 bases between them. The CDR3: CASRDSQNIQYF. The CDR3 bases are TGTGCCAGCAGGGACAGTCAAAACATTCAGTACTTC.

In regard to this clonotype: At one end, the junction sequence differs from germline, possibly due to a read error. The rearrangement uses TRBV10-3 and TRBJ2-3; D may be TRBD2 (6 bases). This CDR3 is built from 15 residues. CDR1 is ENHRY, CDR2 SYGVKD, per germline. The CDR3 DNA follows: TGTGCCATCAGTGAGGTAGCGGCTCGGGCAGATACGCAGTGTTTT. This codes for CAISEVAARADTQCF.

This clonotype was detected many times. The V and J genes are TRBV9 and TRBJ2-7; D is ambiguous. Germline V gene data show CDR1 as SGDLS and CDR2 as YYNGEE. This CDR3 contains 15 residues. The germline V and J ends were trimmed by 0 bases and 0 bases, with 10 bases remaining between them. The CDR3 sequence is CASSVGQASSYEQYF. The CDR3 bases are TGTGCCAGCAGCGTAGGGCAGGCCAGCTCCTACGAGCAGTACTTC.

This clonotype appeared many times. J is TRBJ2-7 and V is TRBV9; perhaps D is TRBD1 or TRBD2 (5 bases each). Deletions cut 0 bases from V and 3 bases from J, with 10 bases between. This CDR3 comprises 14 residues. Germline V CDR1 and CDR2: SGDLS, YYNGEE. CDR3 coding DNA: TGTGCCAGCAGCGTAGGGCAGGGAGTCTACGAGCAGTACTTC. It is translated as CASSVGQGVYEQYF.